A single sample gave rise to the 21 T cell receptor beta chains below, sequenced in a study of cytomegalovirus exposure and HLA in healthy donors. The PCR ran on 60 Vbeta and 13 Jbeta primers. Method: immunoSEQ multiplex PCR; TCRdb's copy keeps in-frame clones and lacks some. The repertoire holds over 130,000 clones, with roughly 78% as singletons. Sequenced input: PBMCs. Receptors originate from a man aged 45-65 years in good health and CMV-seropositive.

The chain joins TRBV27 to TRBJ2-3; a possible D gene is TRBD1 (6 bases). Germline assignment: CDR1 MNHEY and CDR2 SMNVEV (reference sequence). CDR3 length: 13 amino acids. V gave up 4 bases and J gave up 4 bases, with 9 bases separating them. The CDR3 here is CASSSTGPDTQYF. The CDR3 bases are TGTGCCAGCAGTTCTACAGGGCCAGATACGCAGTATTTT.

This clone was observed once. V usage is TRBV7-3 and J usage is TRBJ2-3; a weak D match, TRBD2 (5 bases). Germline lookup yields CDR1 SGHTA and CDR2 FQGTGA. The CDR3 consists of 18 residues. Trimming took off 2 bases at V and 3 bases at J, with 21 bases between the two ends. CDR3 in amino acids: CASSLPIGRGRRTDTQYF. The CDR3 DNA is TGTGCCAGCAGCTTACCTATAGGGAGAGGTCGTCGAACAGATACGCAGTATTTT.

This clone was seen only once. The V call is TRBV7-6, the J call TRBJ2-7; 9 bases line up with TRBD2. The V and J ends lost 6 bases and 6 bases, in that order; junction bases with no gene match: 6. Germline-derived CDR1 and CDR2 are SGHVS and FNYEAQ. The CDR3 has 13 amino acids. CDR3 residues: CASRPAGGLEQYF. In nucleotides, the CDR3 is TGTGCCAGCAGACCGGCGGGAGGGCTCGAGCAGTACTTC.

The gene calls are TRBV13 and TRBJ2-1; a possible D gene is TRBD2 (6 bases). Germline V CDR1 and CDR2: PRHDT, FYEKMQ (reference sequence). V lost 5 bases and J lost 9, with 26 bases in between. The CDR3 has 17 residues. CDR3 amino acids: CASSAGAGRGLGGEQFF. CDR3 DNA: TGTGCCAGCAGCGCAGGAGCGGGCAGAGGACTGGGGGGTGAGCAGTTCTTC.

This sequence joins TRBV28 and TRBJ1-1, with D possibly matching TRBD1 (6 bases). Trimming left V 6 bases short and J 4 bases short, with 15 bases between. Germline V gene lookup returns CDR1 MDHEN and CDR2 SYDVKM. The CDR3 runs 14 residues. CDR3 loop: CASRGDRGGTEAFF. Here the CDR3 DNA reads TGTGCCAGCAGGGGGGACCGAGGGGGCACTGAAGCTTTCTTT.

This chain joins TRBV28 and TRBJ2-3; the match to TRBD2 covers 14 bases. Germline-derived CDR1 and CDR2 are MDHEN and SYDVKM. V dropped 3 bases and J dropped 5; count of bases not matched to a gene: 13. This CDR3 is 19 amino acids long. The CDR3 reads CASSLGLAGVLGTVDTQYF. The CDR3, as DNA: TGTGCCAGCAGTTTGGGACTAGCGGGAGTATTAGGTACGGTAGATACGCAGTATTTT.

This chain joins TRBV6-1 and TRBJ1-1; D unclear. The CDR3 sequence is 14 residues long. V lost 10 bases and J lost 4, with 19 bases in between. In germline, CDR1 is MNHNS, CDR2 SASEGT. For the CDR3, the DNA is TGTGCCACCGCTGTTGTCCCCCGAGGCACTGAAGCTTTCTTT. Translating it yields CATAVVPRGTEAFF.

The chain has TRBV11-2 and TRBJ2-7; TRBD1 aligns across 8 bases. Trimming at V came to 5 bases and at J to 7 bases, leaving 10 bases not matched to a gene. The CDR3 has 14 amino acids. From germline, CDR1 is SGHAT and CDR2 FQNNGV. The CDR3 reads CASSTPTGAGEQYF. For the CDR3, the DNA is TGTGCCAGCAGCACACCGACAGGGGCGGGAGAGCAGTACTTC.

The chain couples TRBV6-6 to TRBJ2-5; D might be TRBD1 (6 bases). V was cut by 6 bases and J by 4 bases, with 18 bases left in between. Germline V lookup: CDR1 MNHNY, CDR2 SVGAGI (reference sequence). The CDR3 runs to 15 residues. CDR3 sequence (DNA): TGTGCCAGCAGCCCGTCTCGGGCAGGGGCAGAGACCCAGTACTTC. Protein product: CASSPSRAGAETQYF.

The chain uses TRBV6-5 and TRBJ2-7; weak D call: TRBD1 (6 bases). CDR1 is MNHEY and CDR2 is SVGAGI in the germline V gene. V gave up 8 bases and J gave up 0 bases, with 14 bases separating them. The CDR3 spans 14 residues. The CDR3 spells CASRTRDNSYEQYF. CDR3 nucleotide sequence: TGTGCCAGCCGAACGAGGGACAACTCCTACGAGCAGTACTTC.

The chain has TRBV7-2 and TRBJ2-3, with 8 bases that match TRBD2. Germline loops: CDR1 SGHTA, CDR2 FQGNSA. J lost 3 bases, V lost 2 bases, and 10 bases had no gene match. This CDR3 has 17 residues. The CDR3 loop reads CASSLNGGRFETDTQYF. CDR3 sequence (DNA): TGTGCCAGCAGCTTAAACGGCGGGAGGTTTGAGACAGATACGCAGTATTTT.

A remark on this clone: At one end the junction does not follow the germline gene, possibly because of a read error. The chain joins TRBV7-9 to TRBJ1-4; unclear D gene. CDR1 SEHNR and CDR2 FQNEAQ come from the germline V gene (reference sequence). The CDR3 loop spans 13 amino acids. The DNA of the CDR3 is TGTTCCAGCAGCTTCGAGAGAAATGAAAAACTGTTTTTT. Translation: CSSSFERNEKLFF.

This clone was observed a single time. The chain is built from TRBV5-1 and TRBJ1-6; 7 bases map to TRBD1. The J segment lost 5 bases and the V segment lost 4 bases, leaving 15 bases of the junction unmatched. The CDR3 has 18 amino acids. Germline-derived CDR1 and CDR2 are SGHRS and YFSETQ. The CDR3 reads CASSPADRDLAHNSPLHF. CDR3 in DNA: TGCGCCAGCAGCCCGGCAGACAGGGATCTCGCCCATAATTCACCCCTCCACTTT.

The chain joins TRBV7-9 to TRBJ1-2, with no clear D. Trimming pared 5 bases from V and 4 bases from J, leaving 8 bases between. The CDR3 sequence is 12 residues long. Looked up from germline, CDR1 is SEHNR and CDR2 is FQNEAQ (reference sequence). CDR3 amino acids: CASSPRVYGYTF. The CDR3 DNA is TGTGCCAGCAGCCCCCGGGTCTATGGCTACACCTTC. The full variable domain, in which reference TRBV7-9 and TRBJ1-2 provide the parts outside the CDR3, is DTGVSQNPRHKITKRGQNVTFRCDPISEHNRLYWYRQTLGQGPEFLTYFQNEAQLEKSRLLSDRFSAERPKGSFSTLEIQRTEQGDSAMYLCASSPRVYGYTFGSGTRLTVV.

The gene calls are TRBV10-2 and TRBJ1-5, with D possibly matching TRBD1 (6 bases). The germline gives CDR1 WSHSY, CDR2 SAAADI. The V gene lost 4 bases and the J gene lost 6 bases, with 10 bases spanning the gap. The CDR3 spans 13 residues. The CDR3 DNA follows: TGCGCCAGCAGTGCAGGGGAGGGTCAGCCCCAGCATTTT. Residues: CASSAGEGQPQHF.

The chain carries TRBV7-9 and TRBJ2-2, with D uncertain. Germline values: CDR1 SEHNR, CDR2 FQNEAQ (reference sequence). Trimming took off 0 bases at V and 1 base at J, with 3 bases between the two ends. The CDR3 has 14 amino acids. The CDR3 region has the DNA TGTGCCAGCAGCTTAGCCAGGAACACCGGGGAGCTGTTTTTT. Its protein is CASSLARNTGELFF.

The chain has TRBV5-1 and TRBJ1-2; D remains ambiguous. Trimming removed 0 bases at V and 5 bases at J, with 8 bases between. Germline assignment: CDR1 SGHRS and CDR2 YFSETQ. This CDR3 has 13 residues. CDR3 loop: CASSLERVYGYTF. CDR3 in DNA: TGCGCCAGCAGCTTGGAACGGGTATATGGCTACACCTTC.

V gene TRBV27 combines with J gene TRBJ2-7; 13 nucleotides line up with TRBD2. Trimming at V came to 2 bases and at J to 0 bases, leaving 16 bases not matched to a gene. Germline-derived CDR1 and CDR2 are MNHEY and SMNVEV (reference sequence). The CDR3 sequence is 21 residues long. The CDR3 loop reads CASSLRGFSRGLAGNSYEQYF. The CDR3 DNA reads as TGTGCCAGCAGTTTAAGAGGTTTCAGCAGGGGACTAGCGGGGAACTCCTACGAGCAGTACTTC.

The V gene is TRBV6-1, the J gene TRBJ2-5; no clear D. The assigned J gene may be wrong: the sequence end matches TRBJ2-7 better. This CDR3 region has 15 residues. Germline V gene lookup returns CDR1 MNHNS and CDR2 SASEGT. In nucleotides, the CDR3 is TGTGCCAGCAGTGAAAAGGCTAGTAGCTCCTACGAGCAGTACTTC. Translated: CASSEKASSSYEQYF.

As concerns this clone: Compared with germline, one end of the junction differs, possibly owing to a read error. This rearrangement joins TRBV6-1 to TRBJ2-1; possible D gene TRBD2, 6 bases. The CDR3 runs to 19 residues. The germline gives CDR1 MNHNS, CDR2 SASEGT. CDR3 in amino acids: CAGSERTPGLGSSYNEQFF. The CDR3 nucleotides are TGTGCCGGCAGTGAGCGAACCCCGGGACTCGGGAGCTCCTACAATGAGCAGTTCTTC.

The rearrangement links TRBV6-5 to TRBJ2-1, with D possibly matching TRBD1 (5 bases). CDR1 is MNHEY, CDR2 SVGAGI, per germline. CDR3 length: 14 amino acids. V was cut by 2 bases and J by 7 bases, with 12 bases left in between. In DNA, the CDR3 is TGTGCCAGCAGTTACAGGGGCCATACGAATGAGCAGTTCTTC. The encoded protein is CASSYRGHTNEQFF.